This TCR beta chain comes out of a study of CD8 T cells in Susac syndrome. Study-wide findings and caveats: TCR sequencing and HLA analysis covered a relatively small number of individuals. In Susac patients, clonal expansion was not detected in CD4+ cells.

Note on this clonotype: As yet, its antigen is unknown.

CDR1 and CDR2 from the germline V gene are SEHNR and FQNEAQ (reference sequence). The V end was cut by 6 bases, the J end by 2 bases, with 14 bases between. This CDR3 contains 15 residues. An input of about 0.5 to 1 ug of RNA was subjected to reverse transcription using random hexamers. Coverage of TCR beta CDR3 amplification by immunoSEQ multiplex PCR extended to 54 Vbeta and 13 Jbeta. TCRdb analysed the immunoSEQ multiplex PCR reads with MiXCR anew, one entry per CDR3 protein. The sample records tens of thousands of distinct CDR3 sequences, 93% being singletons. Sequencing was carried out using CD4+ T cells from PBMCs. The chain is built from TRBV7-9 and TRBJ2-1, with a possible D match to TRBD1 (6 bases). The TCR comes from a human donor with Susac syndrome. In DNA form, the CDR3 reads TGTGCCAGCAGACCTTCCGGGACACCCTACAATGAGCAGTTCTTC. It translates to CASRPSGTPYNEQFF.